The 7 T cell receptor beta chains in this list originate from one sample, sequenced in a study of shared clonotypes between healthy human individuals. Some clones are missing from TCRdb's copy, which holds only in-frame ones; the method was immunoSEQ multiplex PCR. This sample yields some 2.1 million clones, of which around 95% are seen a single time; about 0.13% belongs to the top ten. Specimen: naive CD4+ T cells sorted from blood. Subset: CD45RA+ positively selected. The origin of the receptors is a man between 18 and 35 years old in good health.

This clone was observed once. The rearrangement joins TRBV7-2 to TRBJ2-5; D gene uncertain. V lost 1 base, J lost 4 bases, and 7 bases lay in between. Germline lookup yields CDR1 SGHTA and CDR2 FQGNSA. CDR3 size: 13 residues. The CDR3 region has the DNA TGTGCCAGCAGCTTAGTTTACGGAGAGACCCAGTACTTC. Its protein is CASSLVYGETQYF. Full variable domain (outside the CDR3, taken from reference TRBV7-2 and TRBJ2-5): GAGVSQSPSNKVTEKGKDVELRCDPISGHTALYWYRQSLGQGLEFLIYFQGNSAPDKSGLPSDRFSAERTGGSVSTLTIQRTQQEDSAVYLCASSLVYGETQYFGPGTRLLVL.

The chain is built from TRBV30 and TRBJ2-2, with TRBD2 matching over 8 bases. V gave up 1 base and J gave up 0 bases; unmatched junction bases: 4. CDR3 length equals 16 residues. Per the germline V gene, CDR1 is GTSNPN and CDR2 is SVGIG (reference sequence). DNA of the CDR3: TGTGCCTGGAGTGGTGCGGGAGGTTCGAACACCGGGGAGCTGTTTTTT. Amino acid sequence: CAWSGAGGSNTGELFF.

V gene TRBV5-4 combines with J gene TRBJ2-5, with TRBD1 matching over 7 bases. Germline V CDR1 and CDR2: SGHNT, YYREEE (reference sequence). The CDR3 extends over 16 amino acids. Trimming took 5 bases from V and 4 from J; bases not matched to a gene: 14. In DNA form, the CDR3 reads TGTGCCAGCAGTCCCCGGACAGGAAACTCTCGAGAGACCCAGTACTTC. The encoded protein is CASSPRTGNSRETQYF.

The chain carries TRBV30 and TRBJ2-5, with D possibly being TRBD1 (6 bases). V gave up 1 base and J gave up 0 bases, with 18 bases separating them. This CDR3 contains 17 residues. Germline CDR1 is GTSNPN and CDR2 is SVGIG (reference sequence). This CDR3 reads CAWSARPGQPYQETQYF. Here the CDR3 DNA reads TGTGCCTGGAGTGCAAGGCCCGGACAGCCTTACCAAGAGACCCAGTACTTC.

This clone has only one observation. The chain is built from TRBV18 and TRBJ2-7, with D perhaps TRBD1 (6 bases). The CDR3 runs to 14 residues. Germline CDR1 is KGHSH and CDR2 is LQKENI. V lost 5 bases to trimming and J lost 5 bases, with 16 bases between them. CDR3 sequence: CASSSIQGKHEQYF. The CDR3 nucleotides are TGTGCCAGCTCATCTATTCAGGGGAAGCACGAGCAGTACTTC.

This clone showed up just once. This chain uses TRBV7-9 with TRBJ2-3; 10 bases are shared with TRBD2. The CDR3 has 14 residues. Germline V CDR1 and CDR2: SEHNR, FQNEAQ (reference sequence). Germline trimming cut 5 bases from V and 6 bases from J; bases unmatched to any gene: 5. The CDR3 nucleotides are TGTGCCAGCAGCCGAAGCGGGAGGGCGGATACGCAGTATTTT. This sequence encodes CASSRSGRADTQYF.

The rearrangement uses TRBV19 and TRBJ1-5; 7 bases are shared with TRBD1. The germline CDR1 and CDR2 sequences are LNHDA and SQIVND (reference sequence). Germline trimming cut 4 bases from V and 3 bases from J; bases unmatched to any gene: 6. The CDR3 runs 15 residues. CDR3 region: CASSRAGTDNQPQHF. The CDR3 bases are TGTGCCAGTAGTAGAGCCGGGACAGACAATCAGCCCCAGCATTTT.